Listed here are 30 T cell receptor beta chains from one sample, sequenced in a study of cytomegalovirus exposure and HLA in healthy donors. PCR employed 60 Vbeta and 13 Jbeta primers. Method: immunoSEQ multiplex PCR; TCRdb's copy keeps in-frame clones and lacks some. Here the sample spans some 140,000 clones, 80% being singletons. The sequencing sample was made of PBMCs. The origin of the receptors is a young man in good health and CMV-seropositive.

This clone was seen only once. The genes are TRBV9 and TRBJ2-5; D call uncertain. Near its end, the DNA agrees better with TRBJ2-7, so the J call may be wrong. The CDR3 is made up of 13 amino acids. Germline assignment: CDR1 SGDLS and CDR2 YYNGEE. The CDR3 DNA sequence: TGTGCCAGCAGCGTAGACTTGTCCTACGAGCAGTACTTC. It specifies CASSVDLSYEQYF.

The J gene is TRBJ2-4, the V gene TRBV2; 7 bases agree with TRBD1. CDR3 length: 14 amino acids. V shed 6 bases, J shed 4 bases, and the junction held 6 bases outside the gene matches. Germline V CDR1 and CDR2: SNHLY, FYNNEI. The CDR3 loop reads CASRGQPKKNIQYF. CDR3 nucleotides: TGTGCCAGCAGGGGACAGCCTAAAAAAAACATTCAGTACTTC. Full variable domain (rest looked up from reference TRBV2 and TRBJ2-4): EPEVTQTPSHQVTQMGQEVILRCVPISNHLYFYWYRQILGQKVEFLVSFYNNEISEKSEIFDDQFSVERPDGSNFTLKIRSTKLEDSAMYFCASRGQPKKNIQYFGAGTRLSVL.

This chain connects TRBV7-9 to TRBJ2-5; a possible D gene is TRBD1 (6 bases). The CDR3 length is 15 residues. Looked up from germline, CDR1 is SEHNR and CDR2 is FQNEAQ (reference sequence). V was pared by 4 bases and J by 1 base, with 13 bases between. DNA for the CDR3: TGTGCCAGCAGCTCCCACAGGGTTGGCCAAGAGACCCAGTACTTC. It is translated as CASSSHRVGQETQYF.

The chain employs TRBV19 and TRBJ1-1; a possible D gene is TRBD1 (6 bases). Germline V gene sequence: CDR1 LNHDA, CDR2 SQIVND (reference sequence). The V and J ends lost 0 bases and 11 bases respectively, with 13 bases between them. CDR3 length equals 13 residues. The CDR3 reads CASSIDARGYAFF. In DNA, the CDR3 is TGTGCCAGTAGTATAGATGCCAGGGGATACGCTTTCTTT.

The CDR3 sequence: CASSRAGWGSVTNSTDTQYF. The CDR3 region has the DNA TGTGCCAGCAGCCGAGCGGGGTGGGGATCCGTGACGAATAGCACAGATACGCAGTATTTT. The V gene is TRBV21-1, the J gene TRBJ2-3; the DNA was not used to check the table's D call, TRBD2. TRBV21-1 is listed as a pseudogene. The CDR3 is 20 residues long.

This rearrangement joins TRBV7-9 to TRBJ2-3; possible D gene TRBD1, 6 bases. CDR3 length: 13 residues. Trimming pared 5 bases from V and 6 bases from J, leaving 12 bases between. Germline V lookup: CDR1 SEHNR, CDR2 FQNEAQ (reference sequence). The CDR3 nucleotides read TGTGCCAGCAGCCTCAACCAGGGGGATACGCAGTATTTT. It translates to CASSLNQGDTQYF.

This chain uses TRBV6-1 with TRBJ2-2; 8 positions agree with TRBD2. Unmatched junction bases numbered 7, after V lost 6 bases and J lost 4 bases. The CDR3 is 15 amino acids. From germline, CDR1 is MNHNS and CDR2 SASEGT. CDR3 region: CASRLWTSSTGELFF. As DNA, the CDR3 is TGTGCCAGCAGGTTATGGACTAGCAGCACCGGGGAGCTGTTTTTT.

The chain couples TRBV7-8 to TRBJ1-1, with a weak D call TRBD1 (6 bases). V was shortened by 7 bases and J by 1 base, with 10 bases between the two germline ends. Germline V CDR1 and CDR2: SGHVS, FQNEAQ. The CDR3 totals 13 residues. The DNA for the CDR3 is TGTGCCAGCAAGATGGACAGGAACACTGAAGCTTTCTTT. Protein sequence: CASKMDRNTEAFF.

This chain connects TRBV7-8 to TRBJ2-1, with 7 bases that match TRBD1. Looked up from germline, CDR1 is SGHVS and CDR2 is FQNEAQ. CDR3 length: 14 residues. The J segment lost 5 bases and the V segment lost 5 bases, leaving 6 bases of the junction unmatched. Here the CDR3 DNA reads TGTGCCAGCAGCGGGGCAGGGGGTCACAATGAGCAGTTCTTC. Amino acids: CASSGAGGHNEQFF.

This clone came up once. The rearrangement uses TRBV30 and TRBJ2-5; D call uncertain. There are 14 residues in the CDR3. Looked up from germline, CDR1 is GTSNPN and CDR2 is SVGIG (reference sequence). Deletions cut 1 base from V and 0 bases from J, with 9 bases between. The CDR3 bases are TGTGCCTGGAGTGGAGAGGCCAACCAAGAGACCCAGTACTTC. This gives the protein CAWSGEANQETQYF.

This clone was recorded once. This chain joins TRBV19 and TRBJ1-1; D perhaps matches TRBD1 (6 bases). The CDR3 length is 14 residues. The V gene's germline CDR1 is LNHDA and CDR2 SQIVND (reference sequence). The V end lost 7 bases, the J end lost 1 base, and 13 bases lay between the germline ends. The CDR3 sequence: CASIGTGTNTEAFF. Written as DNA, the CDR3 is TGTGCCAGTATTGGTACAGGGACGAACACTGAAGCTTTCTTT.

The chain has TRBV4-2 and TRBJ2-1, with TRBD2 matching over 12 bases. CDR3 length: 13 residues. Germline-derived CDR1 and CDR2 are LGHNA and YNFKEQ. Unmatched junction bases numbered 4, after V lost 1 base and J lost 15 bases. This CDR3 is CASSQGLAGVLFF. The CDR3 DNA reads as TGTGCCAGCAGCCAAGGACTAGCGGGAGTCCTGTTCTTC.

The V gene is TRBV12-5, the J gene TRBJ1-1; D uncertain. The V and J ends lost 3 bases and 1 base respectively, with 9 bases between them. Germline-derived CDR1 and CDR2 are LGHNT and FRNRAP. The CDR3 has 14 residues. The CDR3 nucleotides are TGTGCTAGTGGTTTTCCCTCGGGGAACACTGAAGCTTTCTTT. Its translation is CASGFPSGNTEAFF.

V and J are TRBV30 and TRBJ2-7; 12 nucleotides agree with TRBD2. Germline CDR1 is GTSNPN and CDR2 is SVGIG (reference sequence). V gave up 3 bases and J gave up 6 bases; unmatched junction bases: 3. This CDR3 spans 13 amino acids. The DNA for the CDR3 is TGTGCCTGGAGGACTAGCGGGAGTAGCGAGCAGTACTTC. Amino acids: CAWRTSGSSEQYF.

V usage is TRBV5-1 and J usage is TRBJ1-5; tentative D call: TRBD1 (5 bases). The CDR3 runs to 14 residues. Trimming took off 2 bases at V and 3 bases at J, with 9 bases between the two ends. Germline-derived CDR1 and CDR2 are SGHRS and YFSETQ. DNA for the CDR3: TGCGCCAGCAGCTTAGGGGAATCCAATCAGCCCCAGCATTTT. Translating gives CASSLGESNQPQHF. The variable domain in full, with the rest retrieved from reference TRBV5-1 and TRBJ1-5, is KAGVTQTPRYLIKTRGQQVTLSCSPISGHRSVSWYQQTPGQGLQFLFEYFSETQRNKGNFPGRFSGRQFSNSRSEMNVSTLELGDSALYLCASSLGESNQPQHFGDGTRLSIL.

The CDR3 nucleotides read TGTGCCAGCAGTATACAGGGGGGAAACACCGGGGAGCTGTTTTTT. Its translation: CASSIQGGNTGELFF. J is TRBJ2-2 and V is TRBV6-4; TRBD1 matches at 8 bases. There are 15 residues in the CDR3. V shed 5 bases, J shed 2 bases, and the junction held 4 bases outside the gene matches. CDR1 is MRHNA, CDR2 SNTAGT, per germline.

CDR3 residues: CASSPTGDSPLHF. The CDR3 DNA reads as TGTGCCAGCAGTCCAACAGGGGATTCACCCCTCCACTTT. The chain joins TRBV2 to TRBJ1-6; 7 positions agree with TRBD1. The CDR3 consists of 13 residues. The germline CDR1 and CDR2 sequences are SNHLY and FYNNEI. The ends lost 5 bases at V and 8 bases at J; junction bases unmatched: 3.

This clone was observed a single time. The chain uses TRBV6-6 and TRBJ2-1; D is undetermined. CDR1 and CDR2 (germline): MNHNY, SVGAGI (reference sequence). There are 14 residues in the CDR3. The V end was cut by 2 bases, the J end by 7 bases, with 12 bases between. Here the CDR3 DNA reads TGTGCCAGCAGTTACGTCTTGGGCACAAATGAGCAGTTCTTC. Its protein is CASSYVLGTNEQFF.

This chain joins TRBV29-1 and TRBJ1-1; D is undetermined. Per germline, CDR1 SQVTM and CDR2 ANQGSEA. Trimming took 3 bases from V and 2 from J, leaving 13 bases between them. The CDR3 runs 14 residues. CDR3 nucleotide sequence: TGCAGCGTTGAGAGAGGTGGAAGCAACACTGAAGCTTTCTTT. Protein: CSVERGGSNTEAFF.

The V and J genes are TRBV4-2 and TRBJ1-1, with 9 nucleotides matching TRBD1. CDR1 LGHNA and CDR2 YNFKEQ come from the germline V gene. V dropped 2 bases and J dropped 8; count of bases not matched to a gene: 9. This CDR3 contains 15 residues. CDR3 DNA sequence: TGTGCCAGCAGCCAACACGACAGGGGGACGACGGAAGCTTTCTTT. Translating gives CASSQHDRGTTEAFF.

This clone occurred once. The rearrangement joins TRBV27 to TRBJ1-3; D is unresolved. V was clipped by 6 bases and J by 0 bases, with 6 bases between them. This CDR3 contains 13 residues. Germline CDR1 and CDR2: MNHEY and SMNVEV (reference sequence). CDR3 in amino acids: CASRGSSGNTIYF. CDR3 nucleotides: TGTGCCAGCAGGGGGAGCTCTGGAAACACCATATATTTT.

This clone was seen more than once but under ten times. V is TRBV6-1 and J is TRBJ1-1; D is possibly TRBD1 (6 bases). Germline CDR1 reads MNHNS; CDR2 reads SASEGT. Trimming pared 7 bases from V and 0 bases from J, leaving 12 bases between. The CDR3 length is 14 residues. CDR3 sequence reads: CASTLGGLNTEAFF. DNA for the CDR3: TGTGCCAGCACCCTGGGGGGGCTGAACACTGAAGCTTTCTTT.

The chain links TRBV4-2 to TRBJ2-7; 8 nucleotides agree with TRBD1. The CDR3 extends over 13 amino acids. The V gene's germline CDR1 is LGHNA and CDR2 YNFKEQ. J was trimmed by 4 bases and V by 4 bases; bases with no gene match: 3. The CDR3 spells CASSRDRGYEQYF. The CDR3, as DNA: TGTGCCAGCAGCCGAGACAGGGGATACGAGCAGTACTTC.

This clone came up a few times. The gene calls are TRBV28 and TRBJ1-2, with D possibly TRBD1 on 6 matching bases. The CDR3 has 14 residues. Trimming left V 6 bases short and J 8 bases short, with 19 bases between. Germline loops: CDR1 MDHEN, CDR2 SYDVKM. CDR3 DNA: TGTGCCAGCAGCCACGACGACAGGCATCAGGGCTACACCTTC. Translating gives CASSHDDRHQGYTF.

This chain links TRBV6-1 with TRBJ2-1; the D gene is possibly TRBD1 (6 bases). With 4 bases removed from V and 9 bases from J, the gap between germline ends came to 13 bases. Germline assignment: CDR1 MNHNS and CDR2 SASEGT. There are 13 residues in the CDR3. The CDR3 here is CASSVDKGGEQFF. As DNA, the CDR3 is TGTGCCAGCAGTGTCGACAAAGGGGGTGAGCAGTTCTTC.

CDR3: CASSFHRENTEAFF. DNA for the CDR3: TGTGCCAGCAGCTTTCACAGGGAGAACACTGAAGCTTTCTTT. The V call is TRBV7-9, the J call TRBJ1-1; D perhaps matches TRBD1 (6 bases). Trimming took off 3 bases at V and 1 base at J, with 9 bases between the two ends. The CDR3 sequence is 14 residues long. Germline V gene sequence: CDR1 SEHNR, CDR2 FQNEAQ (reference sequence).

CDR3 amino acids: CAGGASNYNEQFF. The DNA for the CDR3 is TGTGCCGGCGGAGCTTCGAACTACAATGAGCAGTTCTTC. This chain joins TRBV30 and TRBJ2-1; D remains ambiguous. CDR3 length equals 13 residues. V lost 8 bases, J lost 3 bases, and 14 bases lay in between. The germline CDR1 and CDR2 sequences are GTSNPN and SVGIG (reference sequence).

The rearrangement joins TRBV7-9 to TRBJ2-7, with D uncertain. The V end lost 5 bases, the J end lost 2 bases, and 10 bases lay between the germline ends. The CDR3 sequence is 13 residues long. From germline, CDR1 is SEHNR and CDR2 FQNEAQ (reference sequence). CDR3 residues: CASSPTVTYEQYF. DNA of the CDR3: TGTGCCAGCAGCCCTACGGTAACCTACGAGCAGTACTTC. The complete variable domain, with remaining parts taken from reference TRBV7-9 and TRBJ2-7, reads DTGVSQNPRHKITKRGQNVTFRCDPISEHNRLYWYRQTLGQGPEFLTYFQNEAQLEKSRLLSDRFSAERPKGSFSTLEIQRTEQGDSAMYLCASSPTVTYEQYFGPGTRLTVT.

The rearrangement uses TRBV28 and TRBJ2-7; 14 positions agree with TRBD2. In germline, CDR1 is MDHEN, CDR2 SYDVKM. The CDR3 runs to 18 residues. The V segment lost 2 bases and the J segment 2 bases; nucleotides outside the gene matches: 8. CDR3 sequence (DNA): TGTGCCAGCAGTTTACTCCCGGGACTAGCGGGGGTAACCTACGAGCAGTACTTC. This encodes CASSLLPGLAGVTYEQYF.

This chain links TRBV11-2 with TRBJ1-1; D perhaps matches TRBD1 (5 bases). CDR1 SGHAT and CDR2 FQNNGV come from the germline V gene. The CDR3 covers 13 residues. Trimming shortened V by 1 base and J by 3 bases, and 6 bases separated the two germline ends. CDR3 amino acids: CASSLGRDTEAFF. CDR3 nucleotides: TGTGCCAGCAGCTTAGGCAGGGACACTGAAGCTTTCTTT. The full variable domain, with the rest looked up from reference TRBV11-2 and TRBJ1-1, is EAGVAQSPRYKIIEKRQSVAFWCNPISGHATLYWYQQILGQGPKLLIQFQNNGVVDDSQLPKDRFSAERLKGVDSTLKIQPAKLEDSAVYLCASSLGRDTEAFFGQGTRLTVV.